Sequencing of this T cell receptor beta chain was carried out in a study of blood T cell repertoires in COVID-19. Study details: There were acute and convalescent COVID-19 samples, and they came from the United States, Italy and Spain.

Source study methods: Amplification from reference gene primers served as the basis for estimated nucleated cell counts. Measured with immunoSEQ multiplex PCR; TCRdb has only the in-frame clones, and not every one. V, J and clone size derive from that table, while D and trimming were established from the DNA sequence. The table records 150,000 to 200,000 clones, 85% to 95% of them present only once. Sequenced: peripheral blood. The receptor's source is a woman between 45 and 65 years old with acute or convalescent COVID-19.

The CDR3 sequence: CASSSGLADYYNEQFF. CDR3 DNA: TGTGCCAGCAGCTCCGGACTAGCGGACTACTACAATGAGCAGTTCTTC. The chain links TRBV7-2 to TRBJ2-1, with 10 bases identical to TRBD2. V was pared by 4 bases and J by 3 bases, with 6 bases of the junction left unmatched. This CDR3 is built from 16 residues. Germline-derived CDR1 and CDR2 are SGHTA and FQGNSA.